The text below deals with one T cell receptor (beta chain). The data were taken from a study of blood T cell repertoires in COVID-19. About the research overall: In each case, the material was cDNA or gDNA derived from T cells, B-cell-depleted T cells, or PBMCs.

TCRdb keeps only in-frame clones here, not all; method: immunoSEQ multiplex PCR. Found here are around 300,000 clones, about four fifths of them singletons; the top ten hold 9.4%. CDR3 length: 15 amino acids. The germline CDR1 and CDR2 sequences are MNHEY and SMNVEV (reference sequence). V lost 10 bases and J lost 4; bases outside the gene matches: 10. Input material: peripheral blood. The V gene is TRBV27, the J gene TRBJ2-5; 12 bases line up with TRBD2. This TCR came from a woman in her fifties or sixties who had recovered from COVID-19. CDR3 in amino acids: CATARTSGDGETQYF. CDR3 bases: TGTGCCACCGCAAGGACTAGCGGGGACGGAGAGACCCAGTACTTC.